This T cell receptor (beta chain) is from a study of blood T cell repertoires in COVID-19. Background on the study: Spain, Italy and the United States supplied samples that represented acute and convalescent COVID-19.

Clones were read by immunoSEQ multiplex PCR, and TCRdb kept only the in-frame ones, dropping some. The sample records approximately 110,000 clones, 82% being singletons. Germline lookup yields CDR1 SEHNR and CDR2 FQNEAQ (reference sequence). The CDR3 is 13 amino acids. V lost 3 bases and J lost 5, with 11 bases in between. This chain joins TRBV7-9 and TRBJ2-7; D is perhaps TRBD2 (6 bases). Sequencing was performed on peripheral blood. The sequence was collected from a woman of 80 years or more with acute or convalescent COVID-19. The CDR3 nucleotides are TGTGCCAGCAGCTTCGGAGGAGGGAACGAGCAGTACTTC. Encoded protein: CASSFGGGNEQYF.